These 10 T cell receptor beta chains came from one sample sequenced in a study of blood T cell repertoires in COVID-19. This table comes from immunoSEQ multiplex PCR, and its TCRdb copy is limited to in-frame clones, with some not included. The sample contains 250,000 or so clones, nearly 85% of which appear only once. Specimen: peripheral blood. Every receptor here comes from a human donor in a cohort sampled during active COVID-19.

The sample holds one count of this clone. As DNA, the CDR3 is TGTGCCACCAGTGGCCCGGGGGCACTAGCGGGTCTAGAGACCCAGTACTTC. Amino acids: CATSGPGALAGLETQYF. The chain employs TRBV24-1 and TRBJ2-5; 9 bases are a match to TRBD2. Germline CDR1 reads KGHDR; CDR2 reads SFDVKD. CDR3 size: 17 residues. With 5 bases clipped from V and 4 bases from J, the junction kept 13 bases outside the gene matches.

The gene calls are TRBV5-1 and TRBJ2-7; D perhaps matches TRBD2 (7 bases). From germline, CDR1 is SGHRS and CDR2 YFSETQ. The V end lost 5 bases, the J end lost 0 bases, and 15 bases lay between the germline ends. The CDR3 contains 15 residues. The CDR3 here is CASRLGGGVSYEQYF. CDR3 nucleotide sequence: TGCGCCAGCAGACTTGGCGGGGGCGTCTCCTACGAGCAGTACTTC.

The rearrangement uses TRBV5-4 and TRBJ1-4, with TRBD1 matching over 7 bases. Unmatched junction bases numbered 9, after V lost 3 bases and J lost 7 bases. CDR3 length equals 15 residues. CDR1 is SGHNT and CDR2 is YYREEE in the germline V gene (reference sequence). The CDR3 loop is CASSSQGEGGEKLFF. CDR3 DNA: TGTGCCAGCAGCTCTCAGGGGGAAGGGGGTGAAAAACTGTTTTTT.

This clone has only a few counts. The J gene is TRBJ1-1, the V gene TRBV2, with D unclear. This CDR3 is 13 amino acids long. V lost 6 bases and J 1 base, leaving 9 bases between the germline ends. CDR1 and CDR2 from the germline V gene are SNHLY and FYNNEI. The CDR3 DNA follows: TGTGCCAGCAGGCGGCAGACGAACACTGAAGCTTTCTTT. Translating gives CASRRQTNTEAFF.

Remarks on this clone: The sample holds other DNA sequences that translate to the same CDR3. The chain employs TRBV3-1 (or the pseudogene TRBV3-2) and TRBJ1-2; 7 nucleotides match TRBD1. V lost 4 bases to trimming and J lost 5 bases; unmatched junction nucleotides: 4. Germline V gene data show CDR1 as LGHDT and CDR2 as YNNKEL (reference sequence). The CDR3 is 13 residues long. The CDR3 bases are TGTGCCAGCAGCCTGGGACAGAATTATGGCTACACCTTC. As protein: CASSLGQNYGYTF.

The chain couples TRBV10-3 to TRBJ2-7, with TRBD2 matching over 10 bases. The CDR3 spans 14 residues. The V gene's germline CDR1 is ENHRY and CDR2 SYGVKD. V shed 4 bases, J shed 5 bases, and the junction held 5 bases outside the gene matches. The CDR3 sequence: CAISGLAGVHEQYF. CDR3 DNA sequence: TGTGCCATCAGTGGCCTAGCGGGAGTTCACGAGCAGTACTTC.

In its sample, this clone was seen a few times. The genes are TRBV24-1 and TRBJ2-1; D perhaps matches TRBD1 (6 bases). The V gene's germline CDR1 is KGHDR and CDR2 SFDVKD. Deletions cut 5 bases from V and 5 bases from J, with 12 bases between. The CDR3 is 14 amino acids. The CDR3 DNA reads TGTGCCACCAGTGCCAGGACAGCTAACAATGAGCAGTTCTTC. Amino acids: CATSARTANNEQFF.

The chain is built from TRBV25-1 and TRBJ2-3, with TRBD2 identical over 7 bases. This CDR3 spans 15 amino acids. Looked up from germline, CDR1 is MGHDK and CDR2 is SYGVNS. With V trimmed by 3 bases and J by 3 bases, 6 bases remained unmatched. CDR3 loop: CASSDFRGVTDTQYF. CDR3 in DNA: TGTGCCAGCAGTGATTTTCGGGGGGTAACAGATACGCAGTATTTT.

This clone came up a few times. The chain is built from TRBV4-1 and TRBJ2-3, with D hard to call. CDR1 and CDR2 from the germline V gene are MGHRA and YSYEKL. The length of the CDR3 is 15 residues. The V end lost 5 bases, the J end lost 0 bases, and 12 bases lay between the germline ends. The CDR3 is CASSSTPPSTDTQYF. CDR3 nucleotides: TGCGCCAGCAGCTCCACACCTCCAAGCACAGATACGCAGTATTTT.

V is TRBV2 and J is TRBJ1-2, with 10 nucleotides matching TRBD1. Germline V gene data show CDR1 as SNHLY and CDR2 as FYNNEI. With 3 bases clipped from V and 8 bases from J, the junction kept 9 bases outside the gene matches. CDR3 length equals 15 residues. The CDR3 loop reads CASSENGDRGYGYTF. The CDR3 region has the DNA TGTGCCAGCAGTGAGAATGGGGACAGGGGCTACGGCTACACCTTC.